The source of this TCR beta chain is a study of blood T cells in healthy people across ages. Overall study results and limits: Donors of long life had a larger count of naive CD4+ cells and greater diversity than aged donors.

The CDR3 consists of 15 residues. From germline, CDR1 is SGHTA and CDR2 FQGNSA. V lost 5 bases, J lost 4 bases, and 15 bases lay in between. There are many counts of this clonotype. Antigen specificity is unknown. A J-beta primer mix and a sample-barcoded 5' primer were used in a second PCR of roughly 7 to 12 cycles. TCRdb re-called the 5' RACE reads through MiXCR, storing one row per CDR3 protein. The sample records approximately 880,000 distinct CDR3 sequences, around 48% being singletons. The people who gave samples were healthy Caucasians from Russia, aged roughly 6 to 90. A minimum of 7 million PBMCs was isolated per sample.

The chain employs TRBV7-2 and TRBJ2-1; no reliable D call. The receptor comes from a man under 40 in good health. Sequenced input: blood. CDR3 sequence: CASSPTLDGYNEQFF. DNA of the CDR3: TGTGCCAGCAGCCCTACCTTGGATGGGTACAATGAGCAGTTCTTC.